Reported below is one T cell receptor beta chain. Between the trimmed V and J ends, which lost 6 bases and 1 base, there was a span of 13 bases. The CDR3 has 15 amino acids. Germline assignment: CDR1 LNHDA and CDR2 SQIVND (reference sequence). This sample stems from a study of technical replicates of blood from a few donors. Repertoires were generated with immunoSEQ multiplex PCR, while TCRdb's copy carries only in-frame clones and drops some. This sample carries fewer than 95,000 clones, around nine tenths of them seen once, and the ten largest clones take 0.25%. The TCR originated in a human donor in good health. The chain links TRBV19 to TRBJ2-1, with D perhaps TRBD2 (6 bases). The material sequenced was T cells isolated from PBMCs. The CDR3 loop is CASRERAASYNEQFF. CDR3 DNA sequence: TGTGCCAGTAGGGAGCGGGCCGCTTCCTACAATGAGCAGTTCTTC.